Each of the 8 T cell receptor beta chains below was sequenced from the same sample in a study of T cell repertoires in cytomegalovirus infection. Their antigen targets remain unknown. TCRdb itself ran the reads through MiXCR, one entry per CDR3 protein. The table lists approximately 730,000 distinct CDR3 sequences, about 33% of them singletons, with approximately 18% in the top ten. Material: cultured PBMCs, obtained from culture after CMV antigen stimulation. The receptors were gathered from a human donor in good health (CMV status not recorded). Some clones in this sample may be carry-over from other donors' samples.

This rearrangement joins TRBV7-6 to TRBJ1-4, with 7 nucleotides matching TRBD1. CDR3 length: 13 amino acids. The germline V gene encodes CDR1 SGHVS and CDR2 FNYEAQ. V gave up 6 bases and J gave up 10 bases; unmatched junction bases: 8. CDR3 in DNA: TGTGCCAGCAGGCAGACAGGGTCCGGAAAACTGTTTTTT. It yields the protein CASRQTGSGKLFF.

This clonotype was seen more than once but under ten times. V usage is TRBV6-5 and J usage is TRBJ1-1; tentatively, D is TRBD1 (6 bases). The germline CDR1 and CDR2 sequences are MNHEY and SVGAGI. The CDR3 contains 15 residues. V lost 2 bases and J 3 bases, leaving 13 bases between the germline ends. The CDR3: CASSYITGGDTEAFF. The CDR3 nucleotides read TGTGCCAGCAGTTACATCACGGGGGGCGACACTGAAGCTTTCTTT.

CDR3 bases: TGCGCCAGCAGCCAAGGAAGGGACATGAACACTGAAGCTTTCTTT. It yields the protein CASSQGRDMNTEAFF. V and J are TRBV4-1 and TRBJ1-1; weak D call: TRBD1 (6 bases). V lost 1 base, J lost 0 bases, and 9 bases lay in between. Germline V gene sequence: CDR1 MGHRA, CDR2 YSYEKL. The CDR3 runs to 15 residues.

This clonotype was found a few times. The J gene is TRBJ2-1, the V gene TRBV19, with TRBD2 matching over 8 bases. The germline V gene encodes CDR1 LNHDA and CDR2 SQIVND (reference sequence). The CDR3 runs 16 residues. The V segment lost 3 bases and the J segment 2 bases; nucleotides outside the gene matches: 6. CDR3 nucleotide sequence: TGTGCCAGTAGTATCAGTGTAGCGGGGACCTACAATGAGCAGTTCTTC. Its translation is CASSISVAGTYNEQFF.

The chain combines TRBV27 with TRBJ2-1, with TRBD2 matching over 11 bases. CDR3 size: 14 residues. V was pared by 4 bases and J by 8 bases, with 4 bases of the junction left unmatched. Germline CDR1 reads MNHEY; CDR2 reads SMNVEV (reference sequence). This chain's CDR3 is CASSWGTSGYEQFF. CDR3 coding DNA: TGTGCCAGCAGTTGGGGGACTAGCGGCTATGAGCAGTTCTTC.

There are a few counts of this clonotype. The V and J genes are TRBV5-1 and TRBJ1-1; D may be TRBD1 (5 bases). Germline V gene data show CDR1 as SGHRS and CDR2 as YFSETQ. CDR3 size: 14 residues. The V end was cut by 5 bases, the J end by 0 bases, with 11 bases between. The CDR3: CASSGQGVNTEAFF. DNA of the CDR3: TGCGCCAGCAGTGGCCAAGGGGTGAACACTGAAGCTTTCTTT. The full variable domain, its missing parts supplied by reference TRBV5-1 and TRBJ1-1, is KAGVTQTPRYLIKTRGQQVTLSCSPISGHRSVSWYQQTPGQGLQFLFEYFSETQRNKGNFPGRFSGRQFSNSRSEMNVSTLELGDSALYLCASSGQGVNTEAFFGQGTRLTVV.

The V gene is TRBV4-1, the J gene TRBJ2-2; weak D call: TRBD1 (6 bases). The germline V gene encodes CDR1 MGHRA and CDR2 YSYEKL. This CDR3 contains 16 residues. Trimming took off 4 bases at V and 6 bases at J, with 18 bases between the two ends. CDR3 loop: CASSRKADEGAGELFF. The CDR3 nucleotides are TGCGCCAGCAGCCGAAAGGCAGATGAGGGGGCCGGGGAGCTGTTTTTT.

The rearrangement uses TRBV6-8 and TRBJ2-1; 8 bases are shared with TRBD2. The V gene end was trimmed by 2 bases and the J gene end by 6 bases; junction bases not matched to a gene: 12. The germline CDR1 and CDR2 sequences are MNHGY and SAAAGT. This CDR3 spans 17 amino acids. The CDR3 reads CASSYRSVTAGGNEQFF. The CDR3 nucleotides read TGTGCCAGCAGTTACAGGTCGGTTACTGCGGGAGGCAATGAGCAGTTCTTC.